This is a list of T cell receptor beta chains from one sample in a study of T cells expressing NK-cell markers. For each CDR3 protein, TCRdb gives one entry from its re-call of the 5' RACE reads, without DNA. The ten most abundant clones cover 10% of a sample with some 8,000 distinct CDR3 sequences. Sequences were obtained from blood T cells: a sorted CD56 or NKG2C T cell subset, CD4+ or CD8+ T cells, or bulk PBMC T cells (not recorded which). The receptors were gathered from a man in his late teens or twenties in good health. Both conserved end residues are part of each CDR3. Clone size, where shown, is once, few, many, or a class for clones that have expanded.

length,J,V,size,CDR3
15,TRBJ1-1,TRBV20-1,medium-sized,CSARDEGRGSTEAFF
14,TRBJ2-5,TRBV25-1,medium-sized,CASSEGTGGETQYF
16,TRBJ2-2,TRBV11-2,.,CASSLEIVRSRGELFF
15,TRBJ1-2,TRBV15,.,CATSRDLGGDYGYTF
14,TRBJ2-2,TRBV21-1,.,CASSKDKDTGELFF
16,TRBJ2-7,TRBV2,.,CASSGTSGSYKNEQYF
14,TRBJ1-5,TRBV20-1,.,CSARDHRADQPQHF
13,TRBJ1-1,TRBV6-1,.,CASSWGGETEAFF
15,TRBJ1-1,TRBV12-3/TRBV12-4,.,CASSLNNLWRTEAFF
14,TRBJ2-4,TRBV6-1,.,CASSPSGLQNIQYF
16,TRBJ2-4,TRBV7-2,.,CASSLQREAAKNIQYF
13,TRBJ1-2,TRBV20-1,.,CSAIRRDRSGYTF
13,TRBJ1-3,TRBV2,.,CASSGTGANTIYF
16,TRBJ1-5,TRBV19,.,CASSPQDSLSNQPQHF
16,TRBJ2-5,TRBV3-1,.,CASSQRTDQYQETQYF
16,TRBJ2-7,TRBV5-1,medium-sized,CASSLADGSRSYEQYF
11,TRBJ2-5,TRBV6-1,medium-sized,CASGEAETQYF
12,TRBJ2-1,TRBV3-1,.,CASSPGLAGQFF
14,TRBJ2-5,TRBV28,.,CASSLFIRQETQYF
14,TRBJ2-4,TRBV7-9,.,CASSGGGTKNIQYF
12,TRBJ2-2,TRBV24-1,medium-sized,CATSDNTGELFF
15,TRBJ2-2,TRBV20-1,.,CSAPDISANTGELFF
14,TRBJ2-7,TRBV19,medium-sized,CASSLGLADYEQYF
15,TRBJ1-4,TRBV11-2,.,CASSPYRGRNEKLFF
15,TRBJ2-3,TRBV20-1,medium-sized,CSARDPAPNLHTQYF
15,TRBJ2-7,TRBV9,.,CASSPRDGGSYEQYF
14,TRBJ1-5,TRBV19,.,CASSMGQGIQPQHF
14,TRBJ2-2,TRBV7-9,medium-sized,CASSFGDYTGELFF
11,TRBJ1-4,TRBV30,.,CAWREGTQLFF
16,TRBJ2-3,TRBV20-1,medium-sized,CSASELRDQHTDTQYF
17,TRBJ2-1,TRBV7-8,.,CASSLALGQGAINEQFF
11,TRBJ2-3,TRBV20-1,.,CSARGGDTQYF
15,TRBJ1-3,TRBV5-1,.,CASSLVPVSGNTIYF
15,TRBJ2-1,TRBV5-5,.,CASSPGLAGDDEQFF
17,TRBJ2-2,TRBV7-2,.,CASSLVMGQGYTGELFF
14,TRBJ2-7,TRBV4-3,medium-sized,CASSLDRTSYEQYF